This entry lists 20 T cell receptor beta chains sequenced from one sample in a study of CD8 T cells in Susac syndrome. With random hexamers, 0.5 to 1 ug RNA was reverse transcribed. TCRdb re-called the immunoSEQ multiplex PCR reads through MiXCR, storing one row per CDR3 protein. The profile shows 300,000 to 350,000 distinct CDR3 sequences, about 91% of them singletons. Material: CD4+ T cells from PBMCs. Every receptor here comes from a human donor with multiple sclerosis.

The chain uses TRBV7-2 and TRBJ1-2; unclear D gene. The germline V gene encodes CDR1 SGHTA and CDR2 FQGNSA. Trimming took off 2 bases at V and 2 bases at J, with 12 bases between the two ends. The CDR3 spans 15 residues. CDR3 region: CASSLMDGTNYGYTF. The CDR3, as DNA: TGTGCCAGCAGCTTAATGGACGGTACCAACTATGGCTACACCTTC.

J is TRBJ2-4 and V is TRBV11-2, with 12 bases matching TRBD1. This CDR3 contains 21 residues. Germline V gives CDR1 SGHAT, CDR2 FQNNGV. V trimming: 5 bases; J trimming: 0 bases; junction bases outside the gene matches: 17. In DNA form, the CDR3 reads TGTGCCAGCAGCGATCGCCGCCCGGGACAGGGGGCGATGAGAGCCAAAAACATTCAGTACTTC. Its translation: CASSDRRPGQGAMRAKNIQYF.

The chain has TRBV21-1 and TRBJ1-5; the D segment call TRBD1 is taken from the table without a DNA check. TRBV21-1 is a pseudogene. The CDR3 length is 16 residues. Here the CDR3 reads CASSPRVWDSNQPQHF. CDR3 coding DNA: TGTGCCAGCAGCCCCCGCGTGTGGGACAGCAATCAGCCCCAGCATTTT.

The chain is built from TRBV2 and TRBJ2-7; no clear D gene. V lost 2 bases to trimming and J lost 3 bases, with 5 bases between them. There are 12 residues in the CDR3. Germline-derived CDR1 and CDR2 are SNHLY and FYNNEI. The CDR3 protein is CASSEILYEQYF. The CDR3 DNA follows: TGTGCCAGCAGTGAAATACTCTACGAGCAGTACTTC.

V and J are TRBV3-1 and TRBJ2-5; no definite D call. Trimming stripped 5 bases from V and 3 bases from J, with 16 bases between. Germline loops: CDR1 LGHDT, CDR2 YNNKEL (reference sequence). The CDR3 consists of 15 residues. Written as DNA, the CDR3 is TGTGCCAGCAGCGATAACCTCGACACCAAAGAGACCCAGTACTTC. It codes for CASSDNLDTKETQYF.

Here the CDR3 DNA reads TGTGCCAGCAGCACGTGGGACAGGGCCTACGAGCAGTACTTC. Amino acid sequence: CASSTWDRAYEQYF. The V call is TRBV3-1, the J call TRBJ2-7, with TRBD1 matching over 9 bases. The germline V gene has CDR1 LGHDT and CDR2 YNNKEL (reference sequence). J was trimmed by 2 bases and V by 5 bases; bases with no gene match: 4. CDR3 size: 14 residues.

The table lists this clonotype with a count of one. The chain is built from TRBV7-9 and TRBJ1-2; the match to TRBD1 covers 8 bases. V dropped 8 bases and J dropped 1; count of bases not matched to a gene: 12. Germline CDR1 reads SEHNR; CDR2 reads FQNEAQ (reference sequence). This CDR3 is 16 amino acids long. The CDR3 is CASGSGRDRNNYGYTF. CDR3 nucleotides: TGTGCCAGCGGTTCTGGGCGGGACAGGAATAACTATGGCTACACCTTC.

The chain links TRBV18 to TRBJ2-6; a weak D match, TRBD1 (6 bases). In germline, CDR1 is KGHSH, CDR2 LQKENI. The CDR3 totals 16 residues. Trimming left V 3 bases short and J 2 bases short, with 11 bases between. CDR3 coding DNA: TGTGCCAGCTCACCTACACAGGGAGCTGGGGCCAACGTCCTGACTTTC. Translating it yields CASSPTQGAGANVLTF.

The chain joins TRBV7-2 to TRBJ1-2; 7 bases agree with TRBD1. CDR1 is SGHTA, CDR2 FQGNSA, per germline. The CDR3 has 14 amino acids. With 0 bases clipped from V and 5 bases from J, the junction kept 3 bases outside the gene matches. The CDR3 bases are TGTGCCAGCAGCTTAGCAGGGGGCCTTTATGGCTACACCTTC. It is translated as CASSLAGGLYGYTF.

The V gene is TRBV7-3, the J gene TRBJ1-1, with 7 bases matching TRBD1. The ends lost 4 bases at V and 0 bases at J; junction bases unmatched: 8. CDR3 length equals 16 residues. Looked up from germline, CDR1 is SGHTA and CDR2 is FQGTGA. CDR3 in amino acids: CASSWNRGDMNTEAFF. CDR3 nucleotide sequence: TGTGCCAGCAGCTGGAACAGGGGAGACATGAACACTGAAGCTTTCTTT.

This clonotype was picked up one time. In DNA form, the CDR3 reads TGTGCCAGCAGTCTCGGACTAGCGGGACCGAGAGAGACCCAGTACTTC. Translated: CASSLGLAGPRETQYF. This sequence joins TRBV27 and TRBJ2-5, with 12 positions matching TRBD2. The CDR3 loop spans 16 amino acids. The germline V gene encodes CDR1 MNHEY and CDR2 SMNVEV (reference sequence). V gave up 5 bases and J gave up 4 bases; unmatched junction bases: 8.

The chain combines TRBV7-9 with TRBJ2-2, with a possible D match to TRBD2 (5 bases). Germline V gene sequence: CDR1 SEHNR, CDR2 FQNEAQ (reference sequence). Trimming shortened V by 2 bases and J by 6 bases, and 13 bases separated the two germline ends. This CDR3 has 15 amino acids. The CDR3 loop is CASSLSRGMAGELFF. Here the CDR3 DNA reads TGTGCCAGCAGCTTATCTCGGGGAATGGCCGGGGAGCTGTTTTTT.

The CDR3 loop reads CASSLSWRQSQGVGYGYTF. The CDR3 region has the DNA TGTGCCAGCAGCTTATCGTGGCGACAATCACAGGGTGTGGGCTATGGCTACACCTTC. J is TRBJ1-2 and V is TRBV7-2; maybe TRBD1 (6 bases). The CDR3 spans 19 residues. Per the germline V gene, CDR1 is SGHTA and CDR2 is FQGNSA. V lost 2 bases and J 4 bases, leaving 26 bases between the germline ends.

The gene calls are TRBV11-1 and TRBJ1-1, with D hard to call. Germline loops: CDR1 SGHAT, CDR2 FQDESV (reference sequence). Trimming took 7 bases from V and 8 from J, leaving 17 bases between them. The CDR3 covers 13 residues. CDR3 sequence: CASIQLSGREAFF. The CDR3 DNA follows: TGTGCCAGCATCCAACTATCGGGTCGAGAAGCTTTCTTT.

V gene TRBV14 combines with J gene TRBJ1-1; D is unresolved. Germline V gene sequence: CDR1 SGHDN, CDR2 FVKESK. V shed 1 base and J shed 4 bases, with 7 bases lying between them. The CDR3 is 13 residues long. The CDR3 nucleotides read TGTGCCAGCAGCCAAGGAATGGGCACTGAAGCTTTCTTT. This codes for CASSQGMGTEAFF.

This rearrangement joins TRBV29-1 to TRBJ1-2; D is possibly TRBD1 (6 bases). The germline CDR1 and CDR2 sequences are SQVTM and ANQGSEA. The CDR3 loop spans 12 amino acids. The V and J ends lost 5 bases and 6 bases respectively, with 13 bases between them. CDR3 region: CSVPTGTHGYTF. The CDR3 nucleotides are TGCAGCGTTCCAACAGGGACCCATGGCTACACCTTC.

The V gene is TRBV4-2, the J gene TRBJ2-6; no clear D. The length of the CDR3 is 17 residues. V was shortened by 0 bases and J by 4 bases, with 13 bases between the two germline ends. Germline CDR1 LGHNA, CDR2 YNFKEQ. CDR3 bases: TGTGCCAGCAGCCAAGAATCGGAGATCGGGGGGGCCAACGTCCTGACTTTC. This codes for CASSQESEIGGANVLTF.

The chain employs TRBV5-1 and TRBJ2-2; D may be TRBD2 (6 bases). V was pared by 1 base and J by 6 bases, with 13 bases between. CDR1 and CDR2 (germline): SGHRS, YFSETQ. The CDR3 runs 15 residues. The CDR3 loop reads CASSLLSPSAGELFF. CDR3 sequence (DNA): TGCGCCAGCAGCTTGTTGTCTCCTAGCGCCGGGGAGCTGTTTTTT.

The chain combines TRBV7-9 with TRBJ2-4, with D perhaps matching TRBD2 (5 bases). The CDR3 extends over 15 amino acids. Germline values: CDR1 SEHNR, CDR2 FQNEAQ (reference sequence). The germline V and J ends were trimmed by 5 bases and 1 base, with 12 bases remaining between them. The CDR3 DNA reads TGTGCCAGCAGCAAGTTCGGGATGGCCAAAAACATTCAGTACTTC. Amino acids: CASSKFGMAKNIQYF.

This chain joins TRBV5-6 and TRBJ2-5; D remains ambiguous. The CDR3 length is 13 residues. Trimming cost V 7 bases and J 5 bases, with 15 bases left between them. Germline V gene data show CDR1 as SGHDT and CDR2 as YYEEEE. CDR3 sequence: CASHSVGVETQYF. The CDR3 region has the DNA TGTGCCAGCCACTCGGTAGGAGTCGAGACCCAGTACTTC.